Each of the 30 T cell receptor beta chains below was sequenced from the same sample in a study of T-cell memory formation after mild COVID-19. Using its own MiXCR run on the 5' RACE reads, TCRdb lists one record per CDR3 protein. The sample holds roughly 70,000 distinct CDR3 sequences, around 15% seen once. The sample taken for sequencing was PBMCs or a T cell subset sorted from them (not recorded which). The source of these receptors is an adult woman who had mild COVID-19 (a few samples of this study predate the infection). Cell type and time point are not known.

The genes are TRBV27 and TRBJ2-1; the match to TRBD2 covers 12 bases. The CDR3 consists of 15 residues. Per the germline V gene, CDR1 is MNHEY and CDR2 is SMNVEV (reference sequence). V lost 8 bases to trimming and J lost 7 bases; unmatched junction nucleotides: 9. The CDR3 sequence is CASDPSGLAGNEQFF. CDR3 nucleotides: TGTGCCAGCGATCCCTCAGGACTAGCGGGGAATGAGCAGTTCTTC.

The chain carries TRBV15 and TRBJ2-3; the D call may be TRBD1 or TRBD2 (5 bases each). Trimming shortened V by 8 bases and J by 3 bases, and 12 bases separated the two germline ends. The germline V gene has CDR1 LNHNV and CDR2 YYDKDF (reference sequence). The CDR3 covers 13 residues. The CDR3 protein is CATSQGETDTQYF. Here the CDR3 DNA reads TGTGCCACCTCCCAGGGAGAAACAGATACGCAGTATTTT.

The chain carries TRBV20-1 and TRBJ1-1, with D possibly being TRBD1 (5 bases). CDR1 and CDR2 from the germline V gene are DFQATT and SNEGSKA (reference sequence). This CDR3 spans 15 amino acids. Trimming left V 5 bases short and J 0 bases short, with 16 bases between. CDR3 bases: TGCAGTGCTGTGAACAGAGGGGATATGAACACTGAAGCTTTCTTT. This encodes CSAVNRGDMNTEAFF.

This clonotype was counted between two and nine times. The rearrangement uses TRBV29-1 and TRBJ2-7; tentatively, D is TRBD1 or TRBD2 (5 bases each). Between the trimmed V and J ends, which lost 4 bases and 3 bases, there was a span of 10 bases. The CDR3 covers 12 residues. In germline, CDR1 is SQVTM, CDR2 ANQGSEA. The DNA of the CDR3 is TGCAGCGTTGGGGACGGGAACTACGAGCAGTACTTC. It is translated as CSVGDGNYEQYF.

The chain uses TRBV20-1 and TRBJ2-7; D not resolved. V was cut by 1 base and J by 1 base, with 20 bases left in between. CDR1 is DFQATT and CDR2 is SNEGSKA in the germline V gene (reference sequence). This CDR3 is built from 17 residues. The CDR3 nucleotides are TGCAGTGCTAGAGGAACGATAGTCACAGACGATTCCTACGAGCAGTACTTC. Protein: CSARGTIVTDDSYEQYF.

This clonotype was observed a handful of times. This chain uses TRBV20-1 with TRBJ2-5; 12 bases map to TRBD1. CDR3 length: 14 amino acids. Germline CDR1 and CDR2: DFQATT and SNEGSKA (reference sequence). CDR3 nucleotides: TGCAGCGGGGACAGGGGGCGCCCCAGGGAGACCCAGTACTTC. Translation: CSGDRGRPRETQYF.

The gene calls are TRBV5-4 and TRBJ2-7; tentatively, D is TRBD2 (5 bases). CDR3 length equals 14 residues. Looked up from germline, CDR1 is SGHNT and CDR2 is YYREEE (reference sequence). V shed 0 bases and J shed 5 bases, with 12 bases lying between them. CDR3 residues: CASSLVGAGDEQYF. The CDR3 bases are TGTGCCAGCAGCTTGGTAGGTGCCGGGGACGAGCAGTACTTC.

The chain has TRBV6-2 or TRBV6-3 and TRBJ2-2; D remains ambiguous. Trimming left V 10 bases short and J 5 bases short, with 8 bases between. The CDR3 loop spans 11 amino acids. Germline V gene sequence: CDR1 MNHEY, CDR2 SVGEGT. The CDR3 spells CATRSTGELFF. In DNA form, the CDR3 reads TGTGCCACCCGGTCTACCGGGGAGCTGTTTTTT.

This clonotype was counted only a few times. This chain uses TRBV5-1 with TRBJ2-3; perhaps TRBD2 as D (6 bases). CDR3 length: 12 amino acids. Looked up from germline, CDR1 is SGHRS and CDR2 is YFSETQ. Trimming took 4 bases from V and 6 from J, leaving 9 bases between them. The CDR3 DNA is TGCGCCAGCAGCGGGAGGACGGATACGCAGTATTTT. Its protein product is CASSGRTDTQYF. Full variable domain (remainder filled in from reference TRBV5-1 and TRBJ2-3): KAGVTQTPRYLIKTRGQQVTLSCSPISGHRSVSWYQQTPGQGLQFLFEYFSETQRNKGNFPGRFSGRQFSNSRSEMNVSTLELGDSALYLCASSGRTDTQYFGPGTRLTVL.

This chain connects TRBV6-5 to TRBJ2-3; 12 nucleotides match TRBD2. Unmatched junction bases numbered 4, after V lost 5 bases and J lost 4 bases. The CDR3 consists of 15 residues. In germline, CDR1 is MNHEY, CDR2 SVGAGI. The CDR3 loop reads CASSRTSGAPDTQYF. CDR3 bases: TGTGCCAGCAGTCGGACTAGCGGGGCCCCAGATACGCAGTATTTT.

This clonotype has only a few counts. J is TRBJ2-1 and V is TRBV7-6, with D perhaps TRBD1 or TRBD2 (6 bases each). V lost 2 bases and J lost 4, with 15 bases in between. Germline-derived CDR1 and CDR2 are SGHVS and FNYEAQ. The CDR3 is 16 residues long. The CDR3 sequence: CASSLTRDTLYNEQFF. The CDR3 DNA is TGTGCCAGCAGCTTAACGCGGGACACCCTATACAATGAGCAGTTCTTC. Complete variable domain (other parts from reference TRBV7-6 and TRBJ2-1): GAGVSQSPRYKVTKRGQDVALRCDPISGHVSLYWYRQALGQGPEFLTYFNYEAQQDKSGLPNDRFSAERPEGSISTLTIQRTEQRDSAMYRCASSLTRDTLYNEQFFGPGTRLTVL.

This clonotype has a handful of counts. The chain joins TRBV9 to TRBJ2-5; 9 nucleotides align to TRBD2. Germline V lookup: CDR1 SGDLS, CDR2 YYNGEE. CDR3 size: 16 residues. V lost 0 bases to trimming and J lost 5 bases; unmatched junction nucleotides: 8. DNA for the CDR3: TGTGCCAGCAGCGTAGGCGGGGGGGAAGCATGGGAGACCCAGTACTTC. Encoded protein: CASSVGGGEAWETQYF.

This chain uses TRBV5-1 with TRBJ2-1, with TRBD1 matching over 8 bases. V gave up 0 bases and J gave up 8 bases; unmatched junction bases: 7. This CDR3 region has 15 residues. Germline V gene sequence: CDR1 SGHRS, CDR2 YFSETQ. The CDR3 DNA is TGCGCCAGCAGCTTGGCGCAGGGGGCGGCCCATGAGCAGTTCTTC. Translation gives CASSLAQGAAHEQFF. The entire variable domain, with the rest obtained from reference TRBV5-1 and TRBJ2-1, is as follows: KAGVTQTPRYLIKTRGQQVTLSCSPISGHRSVSWYQQTPGQGLQFLFEYFSETQRNKGNFPGRFSGRQFSNSRSEMNVSTLELGDSALYLCASSLAQGAAHEQFFGPGTRLTVL.

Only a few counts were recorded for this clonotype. Written as DNA, the CDR3 is TGCGCCAGCAGCTGGGGGACAGCCTACGAGCAGTACTTC. It encodes CASSWGTAYEQYF. The V call is TRBV5-1, the J call TRBJ2-7, with 7 bases that match TRBD1. V lost 3 bases to trimming and J lost 2 bases; unmatched junction nucleotides: 2. From germline, CDR1 is SGHRS and CDR2 YFSETQ. This CDR3 contains 13 residues.

As DNA, the CDR3 is TGTGCCACCAGCAGAGATTTATTGACGTCCTACGAGCAGTACTTC. Protein product: CATSRDLLTSYEQYF. This chain links TRBV15 with TRBJ2-7; no definite D call. The CDR3 covers 15 residues. Trimming left V 0 bases short and J 1 base short, with 10 bases between. Germline CDR1 and CDR2: LNHNV and YYDKDF (reference sequence).

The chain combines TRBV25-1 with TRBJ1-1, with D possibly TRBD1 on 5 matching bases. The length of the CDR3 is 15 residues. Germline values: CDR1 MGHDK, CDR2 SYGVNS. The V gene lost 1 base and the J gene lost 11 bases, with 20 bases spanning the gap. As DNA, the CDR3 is TGTGCCAGCAGTGAATCGGTAGGCAGGGCAGGGACGGCTTTCTTT. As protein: CASSESVGRAGTAFF.

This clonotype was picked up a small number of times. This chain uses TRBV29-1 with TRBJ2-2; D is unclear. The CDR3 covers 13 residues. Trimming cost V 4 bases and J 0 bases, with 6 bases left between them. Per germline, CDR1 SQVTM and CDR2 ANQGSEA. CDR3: CSVVMSNTGELFF. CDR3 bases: TGCAGCGTTGTAATGTCGAACACCGGGGAGCTGTTTTTT.

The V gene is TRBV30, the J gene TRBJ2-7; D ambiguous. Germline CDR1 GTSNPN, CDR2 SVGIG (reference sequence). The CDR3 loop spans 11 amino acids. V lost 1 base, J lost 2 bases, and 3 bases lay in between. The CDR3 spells CAWSGTYEQYF. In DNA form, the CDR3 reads TGTGCCTGGAGTGGGACCTACGAGCAGTACTTC.

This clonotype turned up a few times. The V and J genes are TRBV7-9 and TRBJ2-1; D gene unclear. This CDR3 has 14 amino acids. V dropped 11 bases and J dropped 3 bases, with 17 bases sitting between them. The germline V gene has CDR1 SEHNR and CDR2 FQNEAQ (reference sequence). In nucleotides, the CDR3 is TGTGCCGGCGAGATGCCGAGGAGCTACAATGAGCAGTTCTTC. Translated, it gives CAGEMPRSYNEQFF.

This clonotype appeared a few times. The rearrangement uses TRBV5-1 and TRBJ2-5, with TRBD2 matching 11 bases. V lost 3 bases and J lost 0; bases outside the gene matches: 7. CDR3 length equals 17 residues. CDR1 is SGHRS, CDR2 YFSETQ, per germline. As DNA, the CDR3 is TGCGCCAGCAGCTCGCTAGCGGGGGGCTTGTACCAAGAGACCCAGTACTTC. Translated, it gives CASSSLAGGLYQETQYF.

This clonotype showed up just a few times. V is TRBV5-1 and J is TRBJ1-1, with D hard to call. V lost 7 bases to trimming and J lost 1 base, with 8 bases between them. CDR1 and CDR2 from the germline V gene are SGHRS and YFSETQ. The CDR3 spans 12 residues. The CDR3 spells CASQDTNTEAFF. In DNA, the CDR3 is TGCGCCAGCCAGGATACGAACACTGAAGCTTTCTTT.

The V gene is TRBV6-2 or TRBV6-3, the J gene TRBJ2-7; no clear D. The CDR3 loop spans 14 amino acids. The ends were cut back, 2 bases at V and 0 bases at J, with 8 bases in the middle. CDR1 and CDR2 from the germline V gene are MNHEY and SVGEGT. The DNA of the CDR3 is TGTGCCAGCAGTTACCTCGGTACCTCCTACGAGCAGTACTTC. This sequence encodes CASSYLGTSYEQYF.

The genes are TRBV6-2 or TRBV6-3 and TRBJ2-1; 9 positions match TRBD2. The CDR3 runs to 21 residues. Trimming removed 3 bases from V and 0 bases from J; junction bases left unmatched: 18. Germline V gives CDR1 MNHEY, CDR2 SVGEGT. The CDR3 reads CASSYLGQAGGHGVSYNEQFF. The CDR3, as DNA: TGTGCCAGCAGTTATTTAGGCCAAGCGGGGGGCCATGGAGTCTCCTACAATGAGCAGTTCTTC.

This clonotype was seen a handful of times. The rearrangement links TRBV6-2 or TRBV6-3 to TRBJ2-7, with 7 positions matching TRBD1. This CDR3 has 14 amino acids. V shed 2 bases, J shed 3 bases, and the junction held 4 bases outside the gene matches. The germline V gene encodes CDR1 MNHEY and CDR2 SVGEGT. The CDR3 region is CASSYVPGGYEQYF. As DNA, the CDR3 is TGTGCCAGCAGTTACGTCCCAGGGGGCTACGAGCAGTACTTC.

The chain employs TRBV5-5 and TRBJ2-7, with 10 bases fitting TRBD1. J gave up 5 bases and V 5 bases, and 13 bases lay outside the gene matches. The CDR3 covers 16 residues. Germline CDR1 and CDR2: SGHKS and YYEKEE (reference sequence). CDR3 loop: CASSRPGQGSSDEQYF. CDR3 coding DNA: TGTGCCAGCAGTCGTCCGGGACAGGGGTCCTCGGACGAGCAGTACTTC.

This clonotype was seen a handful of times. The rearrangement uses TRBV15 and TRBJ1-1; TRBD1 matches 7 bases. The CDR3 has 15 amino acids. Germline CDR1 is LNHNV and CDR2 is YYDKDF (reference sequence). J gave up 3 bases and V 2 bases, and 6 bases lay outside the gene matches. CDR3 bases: TGTGCCACCAGCAGACTAGGGGGCTACGACACTGAAGCTTTCTTT. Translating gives CATSRLGGYDTEAFF.

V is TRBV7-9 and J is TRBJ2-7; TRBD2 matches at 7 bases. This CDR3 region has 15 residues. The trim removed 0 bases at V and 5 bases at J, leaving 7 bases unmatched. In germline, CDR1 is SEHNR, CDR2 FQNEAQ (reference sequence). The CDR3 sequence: CASSLAWEGSDEQYF. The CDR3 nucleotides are TGTGCCAGCAGCTTAGCTTGGGAGGGGTCCGACGAGCAGTACTTC.

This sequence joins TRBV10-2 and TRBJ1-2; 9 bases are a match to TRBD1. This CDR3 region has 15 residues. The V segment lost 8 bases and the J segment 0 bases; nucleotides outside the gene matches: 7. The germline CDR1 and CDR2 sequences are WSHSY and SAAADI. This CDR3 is CASRTGDGANYGYTF. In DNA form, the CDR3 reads TGCGCCAGCCGGACAGGGGATGGAGCTAACTATGGCTACACCTTC.

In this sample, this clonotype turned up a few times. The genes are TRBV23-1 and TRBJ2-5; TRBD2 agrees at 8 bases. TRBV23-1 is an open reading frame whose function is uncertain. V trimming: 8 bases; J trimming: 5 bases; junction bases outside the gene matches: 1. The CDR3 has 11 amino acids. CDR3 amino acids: CASRGGETQYF. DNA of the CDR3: TGCGCCAGCCGGGGGGGGGAGACCCAGTACTTC.

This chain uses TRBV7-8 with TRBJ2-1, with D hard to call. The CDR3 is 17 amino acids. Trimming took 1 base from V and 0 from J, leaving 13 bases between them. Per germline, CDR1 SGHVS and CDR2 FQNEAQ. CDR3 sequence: CASSLGAGWGSYNEQFF. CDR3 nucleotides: TGTGCCAGCAGCTTAGGTGCTGGATGGGGCTCCTACAATGAGCAGTTCTTC.